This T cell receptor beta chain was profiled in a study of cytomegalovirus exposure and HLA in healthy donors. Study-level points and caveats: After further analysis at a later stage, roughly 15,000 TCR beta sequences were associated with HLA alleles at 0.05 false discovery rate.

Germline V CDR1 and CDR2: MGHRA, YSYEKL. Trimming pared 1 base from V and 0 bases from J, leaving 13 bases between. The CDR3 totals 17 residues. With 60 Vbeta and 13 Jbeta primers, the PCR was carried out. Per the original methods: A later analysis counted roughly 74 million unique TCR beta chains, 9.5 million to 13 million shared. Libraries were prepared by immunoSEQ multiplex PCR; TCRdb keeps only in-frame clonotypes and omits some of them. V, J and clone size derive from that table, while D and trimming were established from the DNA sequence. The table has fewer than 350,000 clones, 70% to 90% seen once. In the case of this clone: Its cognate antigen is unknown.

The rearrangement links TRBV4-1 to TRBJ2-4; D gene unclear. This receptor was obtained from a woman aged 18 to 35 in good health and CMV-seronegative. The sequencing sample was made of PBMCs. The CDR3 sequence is CASSQGSKPGAKNIQYF. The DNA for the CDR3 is TGCGCCAGCAGCCAAGGCTCAAAACCCGGAGCCAAAAACATTCAGTACTTC.